This T cell receptor beta chain was captured in a study of T cell repertoires in cytomegalovirus infection. Study-wide context: Indications came from public TCR beta signatures; they pointed to CMV infection and to a matching HLA type.

MiXCR, applied by TCRdb to the reads, yields one record per CDR3 protein. This sample carries some 240,000 distinct CDR3 sequences, about a sixth of them seen once, and the ten largest clones take roughly half. The V gene end was trimmed by 5 bases and the J gene end by 1 base; junction bases not matched to a gene: 7. Germline CDR1 and CDR2: SGHVS and FNYEAQ. This CDR3 has 15 residues. The chain carries TRBV7-6 and TRBJ2-5; TRBD1 aligns across 7 bases. The clonotype comes from a human donor in good health (CMV status not recorded). Some clones in this sample may be carry-over from other donors' samples. The sample was CD8+ T cells from PBMCs. This chain's CDR3 is CASSISGTAQETQYF. The CDR3 bases are TGTGCCAGCAGCATCTCCGGGACAGCCCAAGAGACCCAGTACTTC.